A selection of T cell receptor beta chains follows, all from one sample in a study of T cells after yellow fever vaccination. A single record per CDR3 protein comes from TCRdb applying MiXCR to the 5' RACE reads. The sample records a few hundred thousand distinct CDR3 sequences, about a sixth being singletons. Source: PBMCs, taken 5 to 6 days after the first yellow fever vaccination. These receptors originate from a man in his late teens or twenties who received the YFV17D yellow fever vaccine. CDR3s include the opening cysteine and the closing phenylalanine or tryptophan. The D gene is left open where the match is weak.

-,TRBV6-5,CASSYGTPGTEAFF
TRBD2,TRBV4-3,CASSQDLAASYEQYF
-,TRBV6-1,CATTDLGSYNEQFF
TRBD1,TRBV12-3/TRBV12-4,CASIPTGENSPLHF
-,TRBV20-1,CSATLSQGGYTF
-,TRBV5-1,CASSLDSPYNQPQHF
TRBD1,TRBV20-1,CSARTNDRGYF
-,TRBV5-4,CASSSTRSYEQYF
TRBD2,TRBV12-3/TRBV12-4,CASSFIQRGADTQYF
-,TRBV3-1,CASSQGAQGNQPQHF
TRBD1,TRBV6-1,CAAYSRGIGDTQYF
TRBD2,TRBV5-5,CASSLWYGTSGGDTQYF
-,TRBV10-3,CAISSRNSYEQYF
TRBD2,TRBV5-6,CASSATLAASYEQYF
-,TRBV20-1,CSASLPLGNYGYTF
-,TRBV7-2,CASSLDGGFIYNEQFF
-,TRBV29-1,CSVLDTVATNEKLFF
TRBD1,TRBV20-1,CSPRDSTSYNSPLHF
TRBD1,TRBV5-1,CASSHDRGWKTQYF
-,TRBV20-1,CSARDKRATNEKLFF
-,TRBV6-1,CASTHHPGGTKYSPLHF
TRBD1,TRBV6-2/TRBV6-3,CASSWDRGPGPSEQFF
-,TRBV27,CASSSQGIGQGYTF
-,TRBV7-2,CASSPSSYRGPYNEQFF
TRBD1,TRBV5-6,CASSFVDRGGGTEAFF
-,TRBV6-1,CASSGSGVRSGNTIYF
-,TRBV5-1,CASSLEVEVSNEQFF
TRBD1,TRBV5-1,CASSEDRVDTGELFF
TRBD2,TRBV6-1,CASSAQPAGEGNEQFF
-,TRBV4-3,CASSQVSRPSLYNSPLHF
-,TRBV6-1,CASSEARGDTIYF
-,TRBV19,CASRELGMESEKLFF
TRBD1,TRBV6-5,CASSYSDREGEAFF
-,TRBV7-3,CASSLTPGQPQHF
-,TRBV7-2,CASSLAARGTGELFF
-,TRBV7-2,CASSSNSGRHGEKLFF
TRBD1,TRBV20-1,CSADRGHNTEAFF
TRBD2,TRBV28,CASSWGLAGAGETQYF
TRBD1,TRBV10-3,CAISETGESDTQYF
-,TRBV20-1,CSASPDTHYEQYF
-,TRBV27,CASSPWDLTDTQYF
-,TRBV7-2,CASSSRRGNTGELFF
-,TRBV7-6,CASSLAWVGQPQHF
-,TRBV11-1,CASSSRTALSSYNSPLHF
-,TRBV27,CASLLGGAYGYTF
TRBD1,TRBV25-1,CASSRTGPNYGYTF